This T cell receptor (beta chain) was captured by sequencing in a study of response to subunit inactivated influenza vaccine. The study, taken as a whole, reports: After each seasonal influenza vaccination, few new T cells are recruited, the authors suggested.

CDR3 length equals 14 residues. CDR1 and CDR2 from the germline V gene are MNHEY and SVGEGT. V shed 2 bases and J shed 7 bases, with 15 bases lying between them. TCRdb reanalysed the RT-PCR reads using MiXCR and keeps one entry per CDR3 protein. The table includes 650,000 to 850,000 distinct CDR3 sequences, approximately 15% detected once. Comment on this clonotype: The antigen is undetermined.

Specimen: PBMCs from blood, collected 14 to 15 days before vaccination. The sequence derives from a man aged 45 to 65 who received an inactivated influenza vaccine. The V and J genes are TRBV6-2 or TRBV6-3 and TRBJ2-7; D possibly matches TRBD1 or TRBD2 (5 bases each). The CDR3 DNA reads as TGTGCCAGCAGTTACGGTAGCCCGGGGACGGAGCAGTACTTC. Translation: CASSYGSPGTEQYF.